This T cell receptor (beta chain) was found in a study of blood T cell repertoires in COVID-19. This CDR3 comprises 17 residues. The germline gives CDR1 LNHDA, CDR2 SQIVND (reference sequence). V trimming: 5 bases; J trimming: 2 bases; junction bases outside the gene matches: 11. Profiling relied on immunoSEQ multiplex PCR, and the TCRdb table lists in-frame clones only, not all of them. The data hold around 330,000 clones, with 89% observed a single time. This receptor was identified in a woman between 40 and 55 years old who had recovered from COVID-19. V usage is TRBV19 and J usage is TRBJ2-7, with 11 nucleotides matching TRBD1. Sequenced material: PBMCs or T cells enriched from blood (not recorded which). The CDR3 bases are TGTGCCAGTAGTCCATTAGGACAGGGGGCTTCAGCCTACGAGCAGTACTTC. Its translation is CASSPLGQGASAYEQYF.